A selection of T cell receptor beta chains follows, all from one sample in a study of graft-versus-host responses after intestinal transplantation. Clones were read by immunoSEQ multiplex PCR, and TCRdb kept only the in-frame ones, dropping some. The table lists 35,000 to 45,000 clones, approximately 93% of them singletons, with 0.2% to 0.25% in the top ten. Their antigens are not known. This material consisted of unstimulated CD4+ T cells sorted from spleen or lymph node cells, taken before transplant. The receptors here all came from a human donor who was the organ donor for an intestinal transplant. Each CDR3 is given with its conserved first and last residue.

>TRBJ2-1|TRBV19
CASSISDPSYNEQFF
>TRBJ2-1|TRBV11-3
CASSGGFGNEQFF
>TRBJ2-5|TRBV27
CASRRGTPADQETQYF
>TRBJ2-3|TRBV27
CASSLWGAGTDTQYF
>TRBJ2-1|TRBV29-1
CSAKKATAHSYNEQFF
>TRBJ1-3|TRBV5-5
CASEGSGNTIYF
>TRBJ2-5|TRBV9
CASSADSQETQYF
>TRBJ1-5|TRBV5-6
CASSLNSNQPQHF
>TRBJ2-5|TRBV7-2
CASSLGPTPQETQYF
>TRBJ2-3|TRBV9
CASSVTGAATDTQYF
>TRBJ1-1|TRBV11-2
CASSPQTGGNTEAFF
>TRBJ1-6|TRBV30
CAWTPGGLNSPLHF
>TRBJ1-2|TRBV27
CASSLAGQTMGYTF
>TRBJ2-3|TRBV7-9
CASTLTPARGGITDTQYF
>TRBJ2-7|TRBV6-1
CASSEVRAATYEQYF
>TRBJ2-5|TRBV30
CAWSPPPARGREETQYF
>TRBJ2-2|TRBV7-2
CASSLARGPGELFF
>TRBJ2-4|TRBV6-1
CASSATGGIQYF
>TRBJ2-5|TRBV7-9
CASSRAGWETQYF
>TRBJ1-2|TRBV5-6
CASSLGRTGGGYTF
>TRBJ2-7|TRBV7-2
CASSPDRISTYEQYF
>TRBJ2-7|TRBV28
CASSPPAGLDEQYF